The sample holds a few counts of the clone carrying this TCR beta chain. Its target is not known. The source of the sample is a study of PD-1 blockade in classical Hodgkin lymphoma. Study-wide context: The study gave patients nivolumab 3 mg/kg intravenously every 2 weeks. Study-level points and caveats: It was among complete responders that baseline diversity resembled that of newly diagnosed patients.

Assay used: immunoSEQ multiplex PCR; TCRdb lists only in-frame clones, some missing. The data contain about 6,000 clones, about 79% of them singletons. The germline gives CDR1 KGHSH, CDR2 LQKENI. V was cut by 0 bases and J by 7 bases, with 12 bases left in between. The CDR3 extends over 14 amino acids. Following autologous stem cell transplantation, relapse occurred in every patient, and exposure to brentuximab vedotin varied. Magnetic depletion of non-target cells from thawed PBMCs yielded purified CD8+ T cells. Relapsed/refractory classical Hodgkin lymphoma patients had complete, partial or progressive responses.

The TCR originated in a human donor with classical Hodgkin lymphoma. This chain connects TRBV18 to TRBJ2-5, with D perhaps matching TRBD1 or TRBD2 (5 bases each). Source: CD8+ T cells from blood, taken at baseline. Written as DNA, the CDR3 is TGTGCCAGCTCACCACCGTCAGGGAGCGGGACCCAGTACTTC. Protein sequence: CASSPPSGSGTQYF.